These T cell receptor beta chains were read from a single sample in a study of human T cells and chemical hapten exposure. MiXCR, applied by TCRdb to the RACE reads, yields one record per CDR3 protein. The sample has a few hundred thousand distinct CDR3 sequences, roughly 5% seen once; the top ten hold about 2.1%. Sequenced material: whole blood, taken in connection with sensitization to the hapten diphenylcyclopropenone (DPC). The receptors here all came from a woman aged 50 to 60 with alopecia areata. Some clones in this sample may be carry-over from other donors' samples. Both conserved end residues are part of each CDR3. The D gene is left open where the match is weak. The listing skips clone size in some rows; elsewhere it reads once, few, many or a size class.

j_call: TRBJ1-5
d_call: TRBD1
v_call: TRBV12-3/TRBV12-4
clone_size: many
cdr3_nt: TGCGCCAGCAGCTTGGACAGGGGGCAGCCCCAGCATTTT
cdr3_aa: CASSLDRGQPQHF

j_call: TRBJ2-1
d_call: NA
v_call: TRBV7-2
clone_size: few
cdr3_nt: TGTGCCAGCAGCCCAGCCGGGACCCCCCTCGCCGATGAGCAGTTCTTC
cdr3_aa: CASSPAGTPLADEQFF

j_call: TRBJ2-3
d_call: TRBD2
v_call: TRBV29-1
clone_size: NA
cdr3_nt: TGCAGCGTTGAAGGGGAGCTAGCGGGGGGGCCCGGCACAGATACGCAGTATTTT
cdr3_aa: CSVEGELAGGPGTDTQYF

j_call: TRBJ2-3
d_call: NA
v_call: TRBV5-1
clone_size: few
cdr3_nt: TGCGCCAGCAGCTTAAGTACAGAATCAGATACGCAGTATTTT
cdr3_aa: CASSLSTESDTQYF

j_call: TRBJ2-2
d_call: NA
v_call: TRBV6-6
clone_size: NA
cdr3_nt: TGTGCCAGCAGTTACTGGGGGAACACCGGGGAGCTGTTTTTT
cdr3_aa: CASSYWGNTGELFF

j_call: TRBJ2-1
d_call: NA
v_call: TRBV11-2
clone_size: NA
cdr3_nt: TGTGCCAGCAGCTTAGATATCCCAGCGGCCTTTAATGAGCAGTTCTTC
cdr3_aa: CASSLDIPAAFNEQFF

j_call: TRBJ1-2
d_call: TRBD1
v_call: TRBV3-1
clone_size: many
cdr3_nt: TGTGCCAGCAGCCAGACAGGGAGGGCCTATGGCTACACCTTC
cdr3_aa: CASSQTGRAYGYTF

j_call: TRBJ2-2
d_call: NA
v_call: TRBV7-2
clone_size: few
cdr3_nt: TGTGCCAGCAGCTTAGGGGGGTTCGACACCGGGGAGCTGTTTTTT
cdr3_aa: CASSLGGFDTGELFF

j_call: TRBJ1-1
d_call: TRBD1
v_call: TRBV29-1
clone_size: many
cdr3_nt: TGCAGCGAAGGACAGGGGTCTGAAGCTTTCTTT
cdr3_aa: CSEGQGSEAFF

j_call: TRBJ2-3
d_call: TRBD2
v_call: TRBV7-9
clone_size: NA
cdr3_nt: TGTGCCAGCAGCGAGGGACTAGCCCCTTTGTCAGATACGCAGTATTTT
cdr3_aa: CASSEGLAPLSDTQYF

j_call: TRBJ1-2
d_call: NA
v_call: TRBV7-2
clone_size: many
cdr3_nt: TGTGCCAGCACCTCCGCGAGGCCTAACTATGGCTACACCTTC
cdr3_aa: CASTSARPNYGYTF

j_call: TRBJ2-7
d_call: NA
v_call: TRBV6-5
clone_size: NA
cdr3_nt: TGTGCCAGCAGTCTCGGACTCAATATAGCCTACGAGCAGTACTTC
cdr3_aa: CASSLGLNIAYEQYF

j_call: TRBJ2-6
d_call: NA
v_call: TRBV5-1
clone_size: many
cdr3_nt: TGCGCCAGCAGCTTGTCGTTCTCTGGGGCCAACGTCCTGACTTTC
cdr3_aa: CASSLSFSGANVLTF

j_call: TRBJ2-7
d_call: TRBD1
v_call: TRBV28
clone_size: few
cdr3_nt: TGTGCCAGCAACGAAGGGACAGGAACTGGCGAGCAGTACTTC
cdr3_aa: CASNEGTGTGEQYF

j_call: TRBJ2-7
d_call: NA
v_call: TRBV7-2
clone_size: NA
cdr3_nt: TGTGCCAGCAGACTAGGACCCACCTACGAGCAGTACTTC
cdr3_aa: CASRLGPTYEQYF

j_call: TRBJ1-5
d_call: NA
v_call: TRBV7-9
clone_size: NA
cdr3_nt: TGTGCCAGCGGTGCAAATCAGCCCCAGCATTTT
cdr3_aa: CASGANQPQHF

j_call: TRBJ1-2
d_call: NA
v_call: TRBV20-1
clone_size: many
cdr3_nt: TGCAGTGCTAGAGGCGATGACGGATTCTATGGCTACACCTTC
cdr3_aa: CSARGDDGFYGYTF

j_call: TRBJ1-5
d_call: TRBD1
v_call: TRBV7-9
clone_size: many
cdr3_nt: TGTGCCAGCAGCTCCAGGAGGACAGGGTACCGTCAGCCCCAGCATTTT
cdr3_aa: CASSSRRTGYRQPQHF

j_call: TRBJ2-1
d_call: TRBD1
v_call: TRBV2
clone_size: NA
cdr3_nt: TGTGCCAGCAGTGGGGACAGTCCATCTTTCAATGAGCAGTTCTTC
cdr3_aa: CASSGDSPSFNEQFF

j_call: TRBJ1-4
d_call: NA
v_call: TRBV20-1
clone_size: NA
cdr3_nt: TGCAGTGCTCCAGGGCCGCTCGATGAAAAACTGTTTTTT
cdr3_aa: CSAPGPLDEKLFF

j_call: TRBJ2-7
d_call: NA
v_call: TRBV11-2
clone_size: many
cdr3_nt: TGTGCCAGCAGCCCGGGACACCCGTGGCAGTACTTC
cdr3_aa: CASSPGHPWQYF

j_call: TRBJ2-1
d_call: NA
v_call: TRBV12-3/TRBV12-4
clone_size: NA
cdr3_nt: TGTGCCAGCAGTCAGGACAATTACAATGAGCAGTGCTTC
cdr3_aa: CASSQDNYNEQCF

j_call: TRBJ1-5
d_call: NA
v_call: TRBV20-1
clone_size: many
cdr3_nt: TGCAGTGCTAGAAAGGGCCCCGATAGCAATCAGCCCCAGCATTTT
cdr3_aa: CSARKGPDSNQPQHF

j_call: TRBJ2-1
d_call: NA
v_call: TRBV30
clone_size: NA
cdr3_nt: TGTGCCTGGAGTGTCAACAATGAGCAGTTCTTC
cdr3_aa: CAWSVNNEQFF

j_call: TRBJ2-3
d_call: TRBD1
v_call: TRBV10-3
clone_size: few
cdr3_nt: TGTGCCATCAGTGAGCCGGGGACAGGGGGCACAGATACGCAGTATTTT
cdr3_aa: CAISEPGTGGTDTQYF

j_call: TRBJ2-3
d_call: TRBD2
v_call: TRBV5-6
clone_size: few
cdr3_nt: TGTGCCAGCAGTCACCCCACTAGCGGGACAACAGATACGCAGTATTTT
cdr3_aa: CASSHPTSGTTDTQYF

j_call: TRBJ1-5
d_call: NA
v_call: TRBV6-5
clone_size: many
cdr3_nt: TGTGCCAGCAGCTTAACAGGAGATAGCAATCAGCCCCAGCATTTT
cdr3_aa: CASSLTGDSNQPQHF

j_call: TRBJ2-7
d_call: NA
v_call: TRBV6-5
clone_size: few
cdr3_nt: TGTGCCAGCAGTATAAAAGGGCTAACCTACGAGCAGTACTTC
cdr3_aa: CASSIKGLTYEQYF

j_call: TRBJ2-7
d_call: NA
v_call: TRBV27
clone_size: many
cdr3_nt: TGTGCCAGCAGTTTTCAGGGGGGGCACCCCTACGAGCAGTACTTC
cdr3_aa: CASSFQGGHPYEQYF

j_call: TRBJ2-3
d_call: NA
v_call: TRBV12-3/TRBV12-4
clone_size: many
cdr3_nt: TGTGCCAGCAGCGTCGGGACACTACCAGGGCATTTT
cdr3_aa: CASSVGTLPGHF

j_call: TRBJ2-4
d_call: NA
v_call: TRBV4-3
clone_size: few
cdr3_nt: TGCGCCAGCAGCCAAGATATCAGTAGCAACAACATTCAGTACTTC
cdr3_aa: CASSQDISSNNIQYF